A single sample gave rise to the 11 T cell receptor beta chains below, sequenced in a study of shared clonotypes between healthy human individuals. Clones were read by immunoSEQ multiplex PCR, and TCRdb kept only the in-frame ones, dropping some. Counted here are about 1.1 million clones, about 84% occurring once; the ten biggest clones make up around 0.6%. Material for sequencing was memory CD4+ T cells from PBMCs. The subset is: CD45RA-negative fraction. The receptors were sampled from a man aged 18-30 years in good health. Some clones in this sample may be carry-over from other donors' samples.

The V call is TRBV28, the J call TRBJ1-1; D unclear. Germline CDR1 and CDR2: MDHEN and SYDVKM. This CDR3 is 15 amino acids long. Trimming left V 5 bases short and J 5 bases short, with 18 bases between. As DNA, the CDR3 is TGTGCCAGCAGTCCGAATACGCCGCGTGGGACTGAAGCTTTCTTT. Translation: CASSPNTPRGTEAFF.

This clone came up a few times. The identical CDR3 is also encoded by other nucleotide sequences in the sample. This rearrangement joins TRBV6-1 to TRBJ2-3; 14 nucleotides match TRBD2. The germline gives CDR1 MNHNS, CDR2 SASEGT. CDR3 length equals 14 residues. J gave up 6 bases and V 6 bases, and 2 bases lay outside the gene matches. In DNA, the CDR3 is TGTGCCAGCAGCGGGACTAGCGGGAGCGATACGCAGTATTTT. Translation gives CASSGTSGSDTQYF.

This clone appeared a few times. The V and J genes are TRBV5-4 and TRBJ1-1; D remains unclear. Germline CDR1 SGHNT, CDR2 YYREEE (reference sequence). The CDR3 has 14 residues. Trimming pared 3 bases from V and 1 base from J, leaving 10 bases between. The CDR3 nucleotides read TGTGCCAGCAGCTCCTCGACTTCGAACACTGAAGCTTTCTTT. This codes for CASSSSTSNTEAFF.

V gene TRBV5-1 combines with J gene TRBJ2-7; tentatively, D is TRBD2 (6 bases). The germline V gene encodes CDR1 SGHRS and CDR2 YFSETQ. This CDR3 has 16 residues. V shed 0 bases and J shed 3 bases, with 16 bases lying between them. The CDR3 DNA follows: TGCGCCAGCAGCTTGGGGCGGGAATTGGGGAACTACGAGCAGTACTTC. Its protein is CASSLGRELGNYEQYF.

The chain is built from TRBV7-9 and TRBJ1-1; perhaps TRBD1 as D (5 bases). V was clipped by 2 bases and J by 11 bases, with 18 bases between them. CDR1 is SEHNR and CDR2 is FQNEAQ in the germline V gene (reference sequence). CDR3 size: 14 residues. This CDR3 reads CASSLNPSGARAFF. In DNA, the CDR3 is TGTGCCAGCAGCTTAAATCCGAGTGGGGCGAGGGCTTTCTTT.

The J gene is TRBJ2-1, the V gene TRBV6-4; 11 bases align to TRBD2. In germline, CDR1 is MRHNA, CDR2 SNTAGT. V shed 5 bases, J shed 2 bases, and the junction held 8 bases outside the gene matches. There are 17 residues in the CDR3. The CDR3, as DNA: TGTGCCAGCAGTAGGATTTCTAGCGGGGGGACCTACAATGAGCAGTTCTTC. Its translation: CASSRISSGGTYNEQFF.

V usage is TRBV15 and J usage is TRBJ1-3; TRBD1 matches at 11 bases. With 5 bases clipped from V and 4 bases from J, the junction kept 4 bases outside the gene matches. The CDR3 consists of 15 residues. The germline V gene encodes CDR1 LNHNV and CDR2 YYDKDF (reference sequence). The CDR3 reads CATSVGQGAGNTIYF. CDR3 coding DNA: TGTGCCACCAGCGTCGGACAGGGGGCGGGAAACACCATATATTTT.

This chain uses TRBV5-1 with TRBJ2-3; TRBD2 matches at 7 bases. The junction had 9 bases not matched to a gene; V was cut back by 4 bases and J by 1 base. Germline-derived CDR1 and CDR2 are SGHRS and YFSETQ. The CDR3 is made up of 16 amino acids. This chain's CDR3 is CASSPPGAGGTDTQYF. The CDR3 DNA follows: TGCGCCAGCAGCCCCCCCGGGGCGGGAGGCACAGATACGCAGTATTTT.

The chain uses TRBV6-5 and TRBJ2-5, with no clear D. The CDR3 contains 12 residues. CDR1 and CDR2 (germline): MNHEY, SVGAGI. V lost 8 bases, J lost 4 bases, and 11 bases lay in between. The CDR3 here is CASGKVGETQYF. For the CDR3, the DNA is TGTGCCAGCGGAAAAGTCGGAGAGACCCAGTACTTC.

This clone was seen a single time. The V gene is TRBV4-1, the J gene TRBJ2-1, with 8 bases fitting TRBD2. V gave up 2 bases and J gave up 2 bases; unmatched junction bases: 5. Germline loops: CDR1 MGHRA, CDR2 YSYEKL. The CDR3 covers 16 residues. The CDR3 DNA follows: TGCGCCAGCAGCCAAACCGGGACTAGGGCCTACAATGAGCAGTTCTTC. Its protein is CASSQTGTRAYNEQFF.

The CDR3 bases are TGTGCCAGCAGTTTATCGTTAGCGCCGAACTCCTACGAGCAGTACTTC. Amino acid sequence: CASSLSLAPNSYEQYF. The chain employs TRBV27 and TRBJ2-7; D may be TRBD2 (5 bases). The CDR3 covers 16 residues. Deletions cut 0 bases from V and 0 bases from J, with 12 bases between. Germline loops: CDR1 MNHEY, CDR2 SMNVEV (reference sequence).